This TCR beta chain is from a study of neurological immune-mediated disorders. Findings and limits, study-wide: None of the CDR3 amino acid sequences in expanded clones turned up in more than one subject, which points to private repertoires in all groups.

Time point in this sample: longitudinal time-point 1 (baseline). Ten or more counts support this clonotype. What it binds is unknown. cDNA was made by 5'RACE with 10-nucleotide random UMIs. Whenever a sequencing run was performed, it yielded over 190 million TCR-beta sequences from 15-18 subjects. TCRdb itself ran the 5' RACE reads through MiXCR, one entry per CDR3 protein. The data hold tens of thousands of distinct CDR3 sequences, with about 10% observed a single time. The CDR3 is 15 residues long. With 4 bases removed from V and 2 bases from J, the gap between germline ends came to 14 bases. The germline V gene has CDR1 MNHEY and CDR2 SMNVEV (reference sequence).

This sequence originates from a male donor with HTLV-1-associated myelopathy (HAM/TSP). The V gene is TRBV27, the J gene TRBJ1-1; D may be TRBD1 (5 bases). Sequenced input: PBMCs. The CDR3 protein is CASSSAGTGNTEAFF. In DNA form, the CDR3 reads TGTGCCAGCAGTTCCGCCGGGACGGGCAACACTGAAGCTTTCTTT.